Sequencing of this T cell receptor (beta chain) was carried out in a study of blood T cell dynamics during melanoma immunotherapy. Study outcomes and limitations: Clones driving repertoire changes may be melanoma-specific or general immune activation.

Of note for this clone: Antigen specificity is unknown.

This table comes from immunoSEQ multiplex PCR, and its TCRdb copy is limited to in-frame clones, with some not included. The data contain about 17,000 clones, 70% to 90% of them singletons. From germline, CDR1 is SQVTM and CDR2 ANQGSEA. The V and J ends lost 1 base and 5 bases respectively, with 9 bases between them. This CDR3 spans 12 amino acids. Sample time point: week 3, after first cycle of checkpoint inhibitor. This clonotype was obtained from a human donor with melanoma. The rearrangement joins TRBV29-1 to TRBJ2-7, with D maybe TRBD2 (6 bases). The sequencing used blood, collected from a patient treated with checkpoint blockade. For the CDR3, the DNA is TGCAGCGTTGAAGCGGGAGTTGACGAGCAGTACTTC. As protein: CSVEAGVDEQYF.